The 3 T cell receptor beta chains given below trace back to one sample, sequenced in a study of immune evolution from preneoplasia to lung adenocarcinoma. Clones were sequenced by immunoSEQ multiplex PCR, and TCRdb holds only the in-frame ones, with some missing. The data contain some 2,200 clones, around 75% of them singletons. The sample consisted of FFPE minimally invasive lung adenocarcinoma tissue. These TCRs come from a person aged 55-80 years with lung adenocarcinoma.

CDR3 bases: TGTGCCAGCAGCCTACAGGGGTTGACTAATGAAAAACTGTTTTTT. Its translation is CASSLQGLTNEKLFF. The chain links TRBV28 to TRBJ1-4, with 7 bases that match TRBD1. Trimming took 6 bases from V and 2 from J; bases not matched to a gene: 6. The V gene's germline CDR1 is MDHEN and CDR2 SYDVKM. The CDR3 contains 15 residues.

The chain has TRBV4-3 and TRBJ1-3, with a possible D match to TRBD1 (6 bases). CDR3 length equals 16 residues. CDR1 and CDR2 from the germline V gene are LGHNA and YSLEER. Trimming took 0 bases from V and 4 from J, leaving 13 bases between them. CDR3 loop: CASSQDVQGSGNTIYF. The CDR3 nucleotides are TGCGCCAGCAGCCAAGATGTTCAGGGGTCGGGAAACACCATATATTTT.

This chain connects TRBV6-6 to TRBJ2-2; D not certain. Trimming pared 2 bases from V and 0 bases from J, leaving 7 bases between. Germline CDR1 reads MNHNY; CDR2 reads SVGAGI (reference sequence). The CDR3 sequence is 15 residues long. The DNA of the CDR3 is TGTGCCAGCAGTTACGATACCCCGAACACCGGGGAGCTGTTTTTT. Protein sequence: CASSYDTPNTGELFF.